In its sample, the clone carrying this T cell receptor (beta chain) was seen many times. Its specificity is not known. This record belongs to a study of response to subunit inactivated influenza vaccine. Study observations and caveats: Authors suggested each seasonal flu vaccination may recruit only limited numbers of new T cells.

The CDR3 runs to 14 residues. Trimming removed 3 bases from V and 5 bases from J, with 14 bases in between. TCRdb recomputed calls from the RT-PCR reads with MiXCR, one row per CDR3 protein. The sample contains about 780,000 distinct CDR3 sequences, approximately 17% of which appear only once. The chain uses TRBV12-3 or TRBV12-4 and TRBJ2-7, with D uncertain. The sequencing used PBMCs from blood, collected more than 4 days after vaccination. The receptor was isolated from a man aged 45-65 years who received an inactivated influenza vaccine. In DNA form, the CDR3 reads TGTGCCAGCAGTTTGCTTGACCTTGTGGACGAGCAGTACTTC. Its translation: CASSLLDLVDEQYF.